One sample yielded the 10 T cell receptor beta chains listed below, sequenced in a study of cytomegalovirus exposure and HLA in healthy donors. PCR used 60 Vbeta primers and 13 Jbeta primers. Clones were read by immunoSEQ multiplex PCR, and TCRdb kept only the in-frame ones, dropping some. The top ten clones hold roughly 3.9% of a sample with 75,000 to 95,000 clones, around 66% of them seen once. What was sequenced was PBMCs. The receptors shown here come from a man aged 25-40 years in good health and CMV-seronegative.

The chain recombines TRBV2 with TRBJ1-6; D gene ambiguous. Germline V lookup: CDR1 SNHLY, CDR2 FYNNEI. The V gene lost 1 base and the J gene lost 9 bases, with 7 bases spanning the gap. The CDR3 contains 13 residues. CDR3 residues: CASSEGSGSPLHF. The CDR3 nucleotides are TGTGCCAGCAGTGAAGGGTCGGGTTCACCCCTCCACTTT.

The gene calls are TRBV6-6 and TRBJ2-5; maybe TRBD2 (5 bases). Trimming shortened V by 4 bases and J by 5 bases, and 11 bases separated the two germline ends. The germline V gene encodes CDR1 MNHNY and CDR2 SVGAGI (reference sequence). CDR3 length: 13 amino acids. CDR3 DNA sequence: TGTGCCAGCAGTTCTTCCGGGATTGAGACCCAGTACTTC. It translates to CASSSSGIETQYF.

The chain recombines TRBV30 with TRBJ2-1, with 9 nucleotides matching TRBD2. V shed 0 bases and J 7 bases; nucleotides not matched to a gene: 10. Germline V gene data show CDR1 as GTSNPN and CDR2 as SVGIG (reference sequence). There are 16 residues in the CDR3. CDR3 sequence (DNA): TGTGCCTGGAGTGTACTGCTGGCGGGAGGGCGTAATGAGCAGTTCTTC. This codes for CAWSVLLAGGRNEQFF.

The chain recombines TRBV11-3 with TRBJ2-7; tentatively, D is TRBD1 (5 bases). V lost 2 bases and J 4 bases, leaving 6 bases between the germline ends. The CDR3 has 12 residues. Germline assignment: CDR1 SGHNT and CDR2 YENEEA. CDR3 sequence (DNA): TGTGCCAGCAGCTTACAGGGTTACGAGCAGTACTTC. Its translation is CASSLQGYEQYF.

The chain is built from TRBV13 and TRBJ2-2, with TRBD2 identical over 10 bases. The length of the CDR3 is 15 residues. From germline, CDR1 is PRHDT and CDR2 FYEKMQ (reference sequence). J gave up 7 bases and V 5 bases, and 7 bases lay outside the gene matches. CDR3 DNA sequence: TGTGCCAGCAGCCCAGGGACTAGCGTCAGCGGGGAGCTGTTTTTT. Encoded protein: CASSPGTSVSGELFF.

CDR3 bases: TGTGCCAGCAGCCAGACTAGCGGGAGGGCCTATGAGCAGTTCTTC. Its translation: CASSQTSGRAYEQFF. V usage is TRBV11-2 and J usage is TRBJ2-1, with 14 bases matching TRBD2. This CDR3 is 15 amino acids long. CDR1 is SGHAT, CDR2 FQNNGV, per germline. Trimming removed 5 bases from V and 8 bases from J; junction bases left unmatched: 5.

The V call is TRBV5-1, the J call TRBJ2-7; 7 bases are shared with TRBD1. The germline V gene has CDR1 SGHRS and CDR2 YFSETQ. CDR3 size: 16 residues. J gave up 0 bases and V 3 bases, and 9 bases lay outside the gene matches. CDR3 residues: CASSSKTGTASYEQYF. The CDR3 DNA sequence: TGCGCCAGCAGCTCAAAAACCGGGACAGCCTCCTACGAGCAGTACTTC. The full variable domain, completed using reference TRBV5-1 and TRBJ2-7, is KAGVTQTPRYLIKTRGQQVTLSCSPISGHRSVSWYQQTPGQGLQFLFEYFSETQRNKGNFPGRFSGRQFSNSRSEMNVSTLELGDSALYLCASSSKTGTASYEQYFGPGTRLTVT.

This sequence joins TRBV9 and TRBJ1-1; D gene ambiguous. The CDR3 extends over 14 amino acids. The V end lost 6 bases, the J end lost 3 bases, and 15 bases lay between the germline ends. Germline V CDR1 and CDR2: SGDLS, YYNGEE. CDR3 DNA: TGTGCCAGCAACCCTTTGCCCGGGGACACTGAAGCTTTCTTT. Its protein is CASNPLPGDTEAFF.

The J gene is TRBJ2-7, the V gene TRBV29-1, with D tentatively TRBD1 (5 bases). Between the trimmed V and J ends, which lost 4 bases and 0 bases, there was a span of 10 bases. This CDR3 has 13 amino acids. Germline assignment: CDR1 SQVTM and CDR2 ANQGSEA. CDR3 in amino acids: CSVVSDSSYEQYF. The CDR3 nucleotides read TGCAGCGTTGTCAGCGACAGCTCCTACGAGCAGTACTTC.

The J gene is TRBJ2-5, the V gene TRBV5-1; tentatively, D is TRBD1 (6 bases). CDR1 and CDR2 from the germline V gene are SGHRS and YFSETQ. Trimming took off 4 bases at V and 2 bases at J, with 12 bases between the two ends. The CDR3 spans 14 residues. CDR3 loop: CASSPNRAQETQYF. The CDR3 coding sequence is TGCGCCAGCAGCCCCAACAGGGCGCAAGAGACCCAGTACTTC.